This TCR beta chain was recovered during a study of blood T cell repertoires in COVID-19. The wider study: PBMCs, B-cell-depleted T cells, or T cells were the source of the cDNA or gDNA that made up the material.

Per the original data handling: Quantification of nucleated cells was approximated via reference gene primer amplification. The method was immunoSEQ multiplex PCR; TCRdb's version includes in-frame clones alone and lacks a portion of them. That table supplies the V and J calls and clone size; D and trimming were determined from the DNA. The top ten clones hold about 15% of a sample with around 60,000 clones, roughly 80% of them seen once. This clone was observed a few times. The germline V gene encodes CDR1 KGHSH and CDR2 LQKENI. The CDR3 length is 13 residues. The J segment lost 10 bases and the V segment lost 4 bases, leaving 4 bases of the junction unmatched.

This chain uses TRBV18 with TRBJ1-6, with 7 bases aligning to TRBD1. This clonotype was obtained from a man aged 55 to 70 with COVID-19, enrolled during active disease. Sequencing was carried out using peripheral blood. The CDR3 DNA reads as TGTGCCAGCTCACGACAGGGTGACTCACCCCTCCACTTT. It translates to CASSRQGDSPLHF.